The T cell receptor (beta chain) described here comes from a study of T-cell reconstitution after alpha-beta-depleted transplantation in children. Findings and limits, study-wide: About two months after transplant, alpha-beta T cells reportedly came from several hundred expanded graft clones.

The CDR3 is 15 residues long. CDR1 is MNHEY, CDR2 SMNVEV, per germline (reference sequence). The V end lost 0 bases, the J end lost 0 bases, and 9 bases lay between the germline ends. TCRbeta library construction was performed incorporating unique molecular identifiers. TCRdb ran MiXCR on the PCR reads and lists one entry per CDR3 protein. In the table there are around 440,000 distinct CDR3 sequences, about 10% of which are singletons. This clonotype has a handful of counts. As yet, its antigen is unknown. The chain employs TRBV27 and TRBJ2-7; D possibly matches TRBD1 or TRBD2 (5 bases each). The sequence came from a child aged 2-15 years with inherited bone marrow failure, due to receive a stem cell transplant. The source was PBMCs, collected before TCRalphabeta/CD19-depleted stem cell transplant. In DNA, the CDR3 is TGTGCCAGCAGTTTATCGGGACGCTTCTCCTACGAGCAGTACTTC. Its translation is CASSLSGRFSYEQYF.